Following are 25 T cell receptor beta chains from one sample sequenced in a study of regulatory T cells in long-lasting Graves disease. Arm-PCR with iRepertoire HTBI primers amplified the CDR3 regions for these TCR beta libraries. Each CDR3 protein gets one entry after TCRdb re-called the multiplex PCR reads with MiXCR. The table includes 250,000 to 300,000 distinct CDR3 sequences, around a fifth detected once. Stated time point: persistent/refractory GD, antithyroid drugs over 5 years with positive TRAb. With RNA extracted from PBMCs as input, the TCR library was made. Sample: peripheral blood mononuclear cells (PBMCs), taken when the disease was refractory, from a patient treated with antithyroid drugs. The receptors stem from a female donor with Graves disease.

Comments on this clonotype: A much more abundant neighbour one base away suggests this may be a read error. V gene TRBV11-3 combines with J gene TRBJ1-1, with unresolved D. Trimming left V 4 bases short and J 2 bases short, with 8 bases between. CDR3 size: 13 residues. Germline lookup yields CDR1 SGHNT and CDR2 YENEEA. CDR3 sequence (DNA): TGTGCCAGCAGCTCAGTTCGTAACACTGAAGCTTTCTTT. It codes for CASSSVRNTEAFF.

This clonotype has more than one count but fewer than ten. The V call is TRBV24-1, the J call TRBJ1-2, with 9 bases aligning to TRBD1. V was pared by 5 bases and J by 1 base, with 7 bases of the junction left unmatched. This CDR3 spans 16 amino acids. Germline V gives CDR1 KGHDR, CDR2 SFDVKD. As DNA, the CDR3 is TGTGCCACCAGTGGCCCACAGGGGGCAAGTAACTATGGCTACACCTTC. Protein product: CATSGPQGASNYGYTF.

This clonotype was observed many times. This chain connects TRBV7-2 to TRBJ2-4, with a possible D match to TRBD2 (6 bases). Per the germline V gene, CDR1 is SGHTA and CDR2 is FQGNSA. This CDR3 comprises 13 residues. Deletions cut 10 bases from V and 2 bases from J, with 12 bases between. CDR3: CATSGETKNIQYF. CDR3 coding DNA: TGTGCCACTTCGGGGGAGACCAAAAACATTCAGTACTTC. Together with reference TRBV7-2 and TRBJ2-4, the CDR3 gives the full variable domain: GAGVSQSPSNKVTEKGKDVELRCDPISGHTALYWYRQSLGQGLEFLIYFQGNSAPDKSGLPSDRFSAERTGGSVSTLTIQRTQQEDSAVYLCATSGETKNIQYFGAGTRLSVL.

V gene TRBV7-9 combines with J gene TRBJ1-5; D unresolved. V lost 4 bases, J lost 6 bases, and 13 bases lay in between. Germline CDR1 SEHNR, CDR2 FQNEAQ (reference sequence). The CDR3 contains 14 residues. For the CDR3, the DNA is TGTGCCAGCAGCTCCGGACGTGGTCCTCAGCCCCAGCATTTT. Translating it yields CASSSGRGPQPQHF. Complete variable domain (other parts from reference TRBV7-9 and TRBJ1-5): DTGVSQNPRHKITKRGQNVTFRCDPISEHNRLYWYRQTLGQGPEFLTYFQNEAQLEKSRLLSDRFSAERPKGSFSTLEIQRTEQGDSAMYLCASSSGRGPQPQHFGDGTRLSIL.

The CDR3 reads CASSPGAGRTEAFF. The CDR3 nucleotides are TGCGCCAGCAGCCCGGGGGCGGGGAGGACTGAAGCTTTCTTT. This chain joins TRBV5-1 and TRBJ1-1; maybe TRBD1 (6 bases). CDR3 length: 14 amino acids. The ends were cut back, 4 bases at V and 5 bases at J, with 15 bases in the middle. Per germline, CDR1 SGHRS and CDR2 YFSETQ.

CDR3 sequence (DNA): TGTGCCAGCAGCTTATCCACGCCGACAGGAATAGAAAAACTGTTTTTT. Its protein product is CASSLSTPTGIEKLFF. This chain uses TRBV7-2 with TRBJ1-4; weak D call: TRBD1 (6 bases). The CDR3 consists of 16 residues. V lost 2 bases, J lost 8 bases, and 18 bases lay in between. CDR1 and CDR2 from the germline V gene are SGHTA and FQGNSA. The full variable domain, rest sourced from reference TRBV7-2 and TRBJ1-4, is GAGVSQSPSNKVTEKGKDVELRCDPISGHTALYWYRQSLGQGLEFLIYFQGNSAPDKSGLPSDRFSAERTGGSVSTLTIQRTQQEDSAVYLCASSLSTPTGIEKLFFGSGTQLSVL.

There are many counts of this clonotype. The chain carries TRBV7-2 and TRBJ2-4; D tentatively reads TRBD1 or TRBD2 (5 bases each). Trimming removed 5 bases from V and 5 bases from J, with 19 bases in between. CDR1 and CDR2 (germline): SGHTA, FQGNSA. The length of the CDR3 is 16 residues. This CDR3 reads CASSEGTGEWENIQYF. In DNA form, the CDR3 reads TGTGCCAGCAGCGAAGGGACCGGGGAATGGGAAAACATTCAGTACTTC.

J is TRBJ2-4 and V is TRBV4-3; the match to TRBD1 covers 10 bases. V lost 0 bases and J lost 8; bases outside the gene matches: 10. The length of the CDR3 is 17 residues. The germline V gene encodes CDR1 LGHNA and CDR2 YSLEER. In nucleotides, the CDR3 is TGCGCCAGCAGCCAAGATATACCCCGGGACAGGGGATACATTCAGTACTTC. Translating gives CASSQDIPRDRGYIQYF.

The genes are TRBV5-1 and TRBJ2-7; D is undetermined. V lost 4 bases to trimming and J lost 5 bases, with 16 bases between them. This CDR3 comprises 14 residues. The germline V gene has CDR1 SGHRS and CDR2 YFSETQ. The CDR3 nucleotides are TGCGCCAGCAGCCCCGCCCTCGGTGGCAACGAGCAGTACTTC. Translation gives CASSPALGGNEQYF.

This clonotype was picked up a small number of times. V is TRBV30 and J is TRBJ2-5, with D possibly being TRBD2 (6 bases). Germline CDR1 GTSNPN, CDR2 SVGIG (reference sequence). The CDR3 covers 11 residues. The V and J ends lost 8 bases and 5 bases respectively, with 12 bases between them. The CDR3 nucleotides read TGTGCCGTGAATGGGGGGGAGACCCAGTACTTC. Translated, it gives CAVNGGETQYF.

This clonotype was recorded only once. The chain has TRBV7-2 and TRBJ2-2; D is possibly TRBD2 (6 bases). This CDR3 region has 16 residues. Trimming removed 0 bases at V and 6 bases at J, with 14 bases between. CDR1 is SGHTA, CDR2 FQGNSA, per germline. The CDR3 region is CASSLARGRLAGELFF. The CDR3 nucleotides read TGTGCCAGCAGCTTAGCTCGGGGGAGACTAGCCGGGGAGCTGTTTTTT.

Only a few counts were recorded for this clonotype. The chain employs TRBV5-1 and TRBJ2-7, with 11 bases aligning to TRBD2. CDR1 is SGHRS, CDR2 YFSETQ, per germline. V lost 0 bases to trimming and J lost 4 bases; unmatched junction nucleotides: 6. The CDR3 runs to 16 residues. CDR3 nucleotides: TGCGCCAGCAGCTTGGATACTAGCGGGAGTGGGTACGAGCAGTACTTC. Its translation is CASSLDTSGSGYEQYF. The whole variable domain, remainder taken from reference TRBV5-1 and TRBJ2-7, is KAGVTQTPRYLIKTRGQQVTLSCSPISGHRSVSWYQQTPGQGLQFLFEYFSETQRNKGNFPGRFSGRQFSNSRSEMNVSTLELGDSALYLCASSLDTSGSGYEQYFGPGTRLTVT.

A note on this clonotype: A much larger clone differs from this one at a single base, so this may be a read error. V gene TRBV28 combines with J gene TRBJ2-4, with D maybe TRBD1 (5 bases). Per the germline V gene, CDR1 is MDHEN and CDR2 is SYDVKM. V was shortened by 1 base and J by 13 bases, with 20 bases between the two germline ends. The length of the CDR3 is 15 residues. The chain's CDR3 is CASSLSARTPTGQYF. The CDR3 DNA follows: TGTGCCAGCAGTTTATCGGCTAGAACGCCCACAGGACAGTACTTC.

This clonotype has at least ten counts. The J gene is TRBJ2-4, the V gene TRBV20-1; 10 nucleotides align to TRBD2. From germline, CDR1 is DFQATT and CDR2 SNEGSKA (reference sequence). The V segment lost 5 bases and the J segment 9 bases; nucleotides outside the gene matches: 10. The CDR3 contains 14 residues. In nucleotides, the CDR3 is TGCAGTGCTGTCCCCGGGACTAGCGTTACCATTCAGTACTTC. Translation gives CSAVPGTSVTIQYF.

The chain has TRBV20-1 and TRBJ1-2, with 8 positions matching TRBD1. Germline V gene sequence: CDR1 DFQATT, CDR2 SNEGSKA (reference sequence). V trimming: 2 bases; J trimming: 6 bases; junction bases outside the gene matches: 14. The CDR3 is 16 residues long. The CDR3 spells CSARQWTGSLGDGYTF. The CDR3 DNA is TGCAGTGCTAGACAATGGACAGGGTCCCTCGGTGATGGCTACACCTTC.

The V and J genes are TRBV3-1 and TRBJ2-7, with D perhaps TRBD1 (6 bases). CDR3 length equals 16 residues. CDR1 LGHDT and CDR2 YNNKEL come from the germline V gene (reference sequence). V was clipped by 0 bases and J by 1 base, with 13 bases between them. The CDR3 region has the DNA TGTGCCAGCAGCCAAGATATGCAGGGGCAATCCTACGAGCAGTACTTC. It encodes CASSQDMQGQSYEQYF.

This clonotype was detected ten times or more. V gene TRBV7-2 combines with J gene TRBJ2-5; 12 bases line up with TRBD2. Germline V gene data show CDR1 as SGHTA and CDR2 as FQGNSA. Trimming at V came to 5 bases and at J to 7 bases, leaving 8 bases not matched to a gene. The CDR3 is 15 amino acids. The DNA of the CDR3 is TGTGCCAGCAGCCCCGGGACTAGCGGGCTGCGGACCCAGTACTTC. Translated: CASSPGTSGLRTQYF.

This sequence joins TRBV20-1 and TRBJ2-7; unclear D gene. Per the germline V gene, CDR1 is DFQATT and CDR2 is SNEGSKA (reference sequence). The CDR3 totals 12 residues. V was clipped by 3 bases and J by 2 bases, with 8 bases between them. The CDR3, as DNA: TGCAGTGCTAGCGGCGGAACCTACGAGCAGTACTTC. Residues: CSASGGTYEQYF.

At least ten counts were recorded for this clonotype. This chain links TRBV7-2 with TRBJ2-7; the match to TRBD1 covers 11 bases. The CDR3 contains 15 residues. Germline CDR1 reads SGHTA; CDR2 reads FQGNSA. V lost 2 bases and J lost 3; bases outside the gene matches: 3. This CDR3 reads CASSLSGTGGYEQYF. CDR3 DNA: TGTGCCAGCAGCTTATCAGGGACAGGGGGCTACGAGCAGTACTTC.

The CDR3 region is CAHSGGAGVTGELFF. In DNA, the CDR3 is TGTGCCCACTCGGGGGGGGCGGGAGTCACCGGGGAGCTGTTTTTT. The chain combines TRBV30 with TRBJ2-2, with 8 bases identical to TRBD2. Trimming removed 8 bases from V and 4 bases from J; junction bases left unmatched: 12. Germline assignment: CDR1 GTSNPN and CDR2 SVGIG (reference sequence). The CDR3 covers 15 residues.

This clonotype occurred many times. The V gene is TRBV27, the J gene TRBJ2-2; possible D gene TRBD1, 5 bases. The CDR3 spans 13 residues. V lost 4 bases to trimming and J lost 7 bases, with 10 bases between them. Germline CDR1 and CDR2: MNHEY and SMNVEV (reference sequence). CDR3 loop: CASSSLQGGELFF. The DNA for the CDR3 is TGTGCCAGCAGTTCGCTTCAGGGCGGGGAGCTGTTTTTT.

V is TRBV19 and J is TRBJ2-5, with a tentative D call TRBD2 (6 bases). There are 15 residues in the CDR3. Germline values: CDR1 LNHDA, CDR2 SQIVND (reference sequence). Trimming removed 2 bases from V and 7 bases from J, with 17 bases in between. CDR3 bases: TGTGCCAGTAGTATAAAGGGCGTAGGGAGGAGGACCCAGTACTTC. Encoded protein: CASSIKGVGRRTQYF.

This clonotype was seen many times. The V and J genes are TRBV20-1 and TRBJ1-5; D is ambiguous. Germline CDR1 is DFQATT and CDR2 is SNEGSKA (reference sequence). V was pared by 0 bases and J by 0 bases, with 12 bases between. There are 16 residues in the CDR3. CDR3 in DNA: TGCAGTGCTAGAGATCCGATCGCTGATAGCAATCAGCCCCAGCATTTT. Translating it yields CSARDPIADSNQPQHF.

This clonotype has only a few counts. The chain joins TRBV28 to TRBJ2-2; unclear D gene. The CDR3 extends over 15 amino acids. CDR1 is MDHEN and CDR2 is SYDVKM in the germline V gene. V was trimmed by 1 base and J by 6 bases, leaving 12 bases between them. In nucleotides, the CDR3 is TGTGCCAGCAGTTTATCCGGTTCATTGTCCGGGGAGCTGTTTTTT. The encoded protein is CASSLSGSLSGELFF.

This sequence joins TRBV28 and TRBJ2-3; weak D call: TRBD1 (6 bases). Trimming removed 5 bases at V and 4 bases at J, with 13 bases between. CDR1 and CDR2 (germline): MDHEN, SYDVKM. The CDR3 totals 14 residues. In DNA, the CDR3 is TGTGCCAGCAGTGCTTGGGGGCGGTCAGATACGCAGTATTTT. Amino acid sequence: CASSAWGRSDTQYF.